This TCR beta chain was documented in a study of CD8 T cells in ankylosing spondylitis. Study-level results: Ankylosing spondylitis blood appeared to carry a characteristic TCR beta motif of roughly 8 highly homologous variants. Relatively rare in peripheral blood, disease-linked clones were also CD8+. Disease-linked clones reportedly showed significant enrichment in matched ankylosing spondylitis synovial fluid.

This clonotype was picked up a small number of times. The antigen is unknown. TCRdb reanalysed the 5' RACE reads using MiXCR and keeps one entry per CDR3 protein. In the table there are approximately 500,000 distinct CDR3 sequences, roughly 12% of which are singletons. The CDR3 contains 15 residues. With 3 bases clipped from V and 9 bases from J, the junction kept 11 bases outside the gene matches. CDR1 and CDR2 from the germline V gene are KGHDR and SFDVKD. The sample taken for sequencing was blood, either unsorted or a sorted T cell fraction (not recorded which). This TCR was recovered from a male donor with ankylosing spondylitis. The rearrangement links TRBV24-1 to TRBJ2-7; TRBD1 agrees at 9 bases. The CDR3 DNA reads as TGTGCCACCAGTGATCGCGGACAGGGGAACCGCGGGCAGTACTTC. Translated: CATSDRGQGNRGQYF.